A single sample is the source of the 18 T cell receptor beta chains below, sequenced in a study of T cell changes during pregnancy in multiple sclerosis. The method was immunoSEQ multiplex PCR; TCRdb's version includes in-frame clones alone and lacks a portion of them. The sample yields roughly 99,000 clones, 85% to 95% seen once. Sequencing used peripheral blood, obtained in the third trimester of pregnancy. Every receptor here comes from a female donor in good health, enrolled as a control in a pregnancy study.

This chain links TRBV11-1 with TRBJ1-1; TRBD1 matches 8 bases. V lost 5 bases and J lost 0; bases outside the gene matches: 14. There are 18 residues in the CDR3. From germline, CDR1 is SGHAT and CDR2 FQDESV (reference sequence). The CDR3 DNA is TGTGCCAGCAGCCGGAGGACAGGGAGCGTTCACATGAACACTGAAGCTTTCTTT. Amino acids: CASSRRTGSVHMNTEAFF.

J is TRBJ2-1 and V is TRBV10-1; 12 bases align to TRBD2. Germline V CDR1 and CDR2: WNHNN, SYGVQD (reference sequence). The CDR3 covers 14 residues. Trimming took 10 bases from V and 4 from J; bases not matched to a gene: 5. CDR3 bases: TGCGCCAAGATTGGACTAGCGGGATACAATGAGCAGTTCTTC. Amino acid sequence: CAKIGLAGYNEQFF.

The V and J genes are TRBV4-1 and TRBJ2-3; 11 bases align to TRBD2. CDR1 and CDR2 from the germline V gene are MGHRA and YSYEKL. V lost 0 bases to trimming and J lost 6 bases; unmatched junction nucleotides: 2. CDR3 size: 15 residues. CDR3 in DNA: TGCGCCAGCAGCCAAGAGTCTAGCGGGGGGGATACGCAGTATTTT. It yields the protein CASSQESSGGDTQYF.

J is TRBJ2-7 and V is TRBV25-1, with 7 bases matching TRBD2. With V trimmed by 1 base and J by 0 bases, 6 bases remained unmatched. CDR1 and CDR2 (germline): MGHDK, SYGVNS. The CDR3 has 16 amino acids. CDR3 region: CASSEWGAGYSYEQYF. DNA of the CDR3: TGTGCCAGCAGTGAATGGGGAGCGGGGTACTCCTACGAGCAGTACTTC.

Only one count was recorded for this clone. V is TRBV9 and J is TRBJ2-7; 7 nucleotides align to TRBD1. Germline CDR1 and CDR2: SGDLS and YYNGEE. The CDR3 extends over 14 amino acids. Germline trimming cut 4 bases from V and 2 bases from J; bases unmatched to any gene: 6. The DNA for the CDR3 is TGTGCCAGCAGCCCCCTACAGGGGCCCTACGAGCAGTACTTC. It is translated as CASSPLQGPYEQYF. Together with reference TRBV9 and TRBJ2-7, the CDR3 gives the full variable domain: DSGVTQTPKHLITATGQRVTLRCSPRSGDLSVYWYQQSLDQGLQFLIQYYNGEERAKGNILERFSAQQFPDLHSELNLSSLELGDSALYFCASSPLQGPYEQYFGPGTRLTVT.

The chain is built from TRBV10-2 and TRBJ1-5; D is unresolved. Germline V gene lookup returns CDR1 WSHSY and CDR2 SAAADI. V was trimmed by 4 bases and J by 1 base, leaving 11 bases between them. The CDR3 consists of 15 residues. The CDR3 is CASSGDSRSNQPQHF. CDR3 nucleotides: TGCGCCAGCAGTGGAGACTCAAGGAGCAATCAGCCCCAGCATTTT.

The V and J genes are TRBV9 and TRBJ1-5, with 12 bases fitting TRBD1. The CDR3 extends over 16 amino acids. Trimming took 3 bases from V and 4 from J; bases not matched to a gene: 5. CDR1 is SGDLS, CDR2 YYNGEE, per germline. The CDR3 reads CASSEGGQGANQPQHF. CDR3 DNA sequence: TGTGCCAGCAGCGAAGGGGGACAGGGGGCTAATCAGCCCCAGCATTTT.

The rearrangement links TRBV7-8 to TRBJ1-4; D not resolved. The CDR3 contains 15 residues. Germline V lookup: CDR1 SGHVS, CDR2 FQNEAQ. The germline V and J ends were trimmed by 0 bases and 4 bases, with 9 bases remaining between them. CDR3 residues: CASSLAPGFNEKLFF. CDR3 nucleotides: TGTGCCAGCAGCTTAGCGCCCGGGTTTAATGAAAAACTGTTTTTT. Filled out from reference TRBV7-8 and TRBJ1-4, the complete variable domain reads GAGVSQSPRYKVAKRGQDVALRCDPISGHVSLFWYQQALGQGPEFLTYFQNEAQLDKSGLPSDRFFAERPEGSVSTLKIQRTQQEDSAVYLCASSLAPGFNEKLFFGSGTQLSVL.

The V and J genes are TRBV6-5 and TRBJ1-1; 8 bases are shared with TRBD1. Unmatched junction bases numbered 7, after V lost 6 bases and J lost 1 base. Germline CDR1 is MNHEY and CDR2 is SVGAGI. This CDR3 is built from 15 residues. For the CDR3, the DNA is TGTGCCAGCAGACTCGACAGGGGACCGAACACTGAAGCTTTCTTT. It is translated as CASRLDRGPNTEAFF.

The chain recombines TRBV10-3 with TRBJ2-2; 7 bases match TRBD1. V lost 6 bases and J lost 4; bases outside the gene matches: 5. Germline V lookup: CDR1 ENHRY, CDR2 SYGVKD. The CDR3 loop spans 14 amino acids. CDR3 DNA: TGTGCCATCAGCCCGACAGGGCGCACCGGGGAGCTGTTTTTT. Its translation is CAISPTGRTGELFF.

This clone has only one observation. The rearrangement uses TRBV30 and TRBJ2-6, with D perhaps matching TRBD1 (7 bases). The CDR3 extends over 16 amino acids. Germline lookup yields CDR1 GTSNPN and CDR2 SVGIG (reference sequence). V lost 4 bases to trimming and J lost 2 bases, with 15 bases between them. DNA of the CDR3: TGTGCCTGGAATGCAGCAGGGGGGCCTGGGGCCAACGTCCTGACTTTC. Encoded protein: CAWNAAGGPGANVLTF.

In its sample, this clone was seen once. This chain connects TRBV7-2 to TRBJ2-3; 16 bases are a match to TRBD2. The V gene's germline CDR1 is SGHTA and CDR2 FQGNSA. This CDR3 has 18 amino acids. Trimming removed 6 bases from V and 4 bases from J; junction bases left unmatched: 10. The CDR3 reads CASRTGLAGGPQSDTQYF. DNA for the CDR3: TGTGCCAGCAGGACGGGACTAGCGGGGGGGCCTCAGTCAGATACGCAGTATTTT.

The genes are TRBV11-2 and TRBJ1-1; D possibly corresponds to TRBD1 (5 bases). The CDR3 loop spans 15 amino acids. In germline, CDR1 is SGHAT, CDR2 FQNNGV. V dropped 0 bases and J dropped 1 base, with 9 bases sitting between them. CDR3 sequence: CASSLDGRANTEAFF. For the CDR3, the DNA is TGTGCCAGCAGCTTAGACGGCAGGGCGAACACTGAAGCTTTCTTT.

The chain uses TRBV6-6 and TRBJ1-3; possibly TRBD1 for D (5 bases). CDR1 and CDR2 from the germline V gene are MNHNY and SVGAGI (reference sequence). The V end was cut by 2 bases, the J end by 0 bases, with 8 bases between. The CDR3 totals 15 residues. The chain's CDR3 is CASSYLRDSGNTIYF. DNA for the CDR3: TGTGCCAGCAGTTACCTCAGGGACTCTGGAAACACCATATATTTT.

The chain couples TRBV20-1 to TRBJ1-2, with D hard to call. This CDR3 contains 11 residues. Looked up from germline, CDR1 is DFQATT and CDR2 is SNEGSKA (reference sequence). The germline V and J ends were trimmed by 2 bases and 5 bases, with 6 bases remaining between them. The CDR3 nucleotides read TGCAGTGCTAGAAAGCAATATGGCTACACCTTC. Translation gives CSARKQYGYTF.

This clone showed up just a few times. The chain couples TRBV5-4 to TRBJ1-3; TRBD1 agrees at 7 bases. Germline V gene data show CDR1 as SGHNT and CDR2 as YYREEE (reference sequence). This CDR3 is 15 amino acids long. The ends lost 3 bases at V and 0 bases at J; junction bases unmatched: 3. This chain's CDR3 is CASSSDRDSGNTIYF. In DNA, the CDR3 is TGTGCCAGCAGCTCTGACAGGGACTCTGGAAACACCATATATTTT.

This sequence joins TRBV5-6 and TRBJ1-2; 7 bases are shared with TRBD1. The germline gives CDR1 SGHDT, CDR2 YYEEEE. This CDR3 region has 15 residues. V lost 0 bases and J lost 4; bases outside the gene matches: 6. CDR3: CASSLATGSFYGYTF. The CDR3 DNA is TGTGCCAGCAGCTTGGCGACAGGGTCTTTCTATGGCTACACCTTC.

The chain is built from TRBV4-1 and TRBJ1-6; 7 bases match TRBD1. After removal of 0 bases from V and 5 bases from J, the junction contained 4 bases not matched to a gene. From germline, CDR1 is MGHRA and CDR2 YSYEKL. CDR3 size: 16 residues. The CDR3 DNA sequence: TGCGCCAGCAGCCAAGATCGGGGACAGAATAATTCACCCCTCCACTTT. The encoded protein is CASSQDRGQNNSPLHF.